A selection of T cell receptor beta chains follows, all from one sample in a study of blood T cell repertoires in COVID-19. Method: immunoSEQ multiplex PCR; TCRdb's copy keeps in-frame clones and lacks some. The profile covers nearly 250,000 clones, with roughly 86% appearing a single time and 1.5% to 2% taken by the ten largest. The sequenced material came from peripheral blood. The receptors originated from a woman aged 60-75 years who had recovered from COVID-19. Each CDR3 is given with its conserved first and last residue. The order of the fields is CDR3 length, clone size, J gene, V gene, D gene, CDR3 protein, CDR3 DNA. D genes are given only for firm matches. Clone size is not always given. Where it is, it says once, few, many or a class for expanded clones.

15 | - | TRBJ2-1 | TRBV7-3 | TRBD1 | CASSLNRGPYNEQFF | TGTGCCAGCAGCTTAAACAGGGGGCCCTACAATGAGCAGTTCTTC
14 | - | TRBJ2-7 | TRBV5-4 | - | CASNPGLISYEQYF | TGTGCCAGCAATCCGGGACTGATCTCCTACGAGCAGTACTTC
13 | - | TRBJ2-1 | TRBV6-1 | - | CASSEAYFNEQFF | TGTGCCAGCAGTGAAGCCTACTTTAATGAGCAGTTCTTC
14 | - | TRBJ1-1 | TRBV3-1/TRBV3-2 | - | CASSHARGVAEAFF | TGTGCCAGCAGCCACGCACGGGGGGTCGCTGAAGCTTTCTTT
15 | few | TRBJ1-2 | TRBV28 | - | CASSRTRQSNYGYTF | TGTGCCAGCAGCCGAACCAGACAGTCCAACTATGGCTACACCTTC
14 | - | TRBJ2-7 | TRBV10-3 | - | CAISESRDVYEQYF | TGTGCCATCAGTGAATCCAGGGATGTTTACGAGCAGTACTTC
15 | few | TRBJ2-7 | TRBV2 | - | CASPTETGLTSARYF | TGTGCCAGCCCGACTGAGACAGGCCTTACCTCCGCACGGTACTTC
15 | - | TRBJ1-5 | TRBV4-1 | - | CASSQDLTVLGAQHF | TGCGCCAGCAGCCAAGACCTAACGGTACTCGGGGCCCAGCATTTT
11 | - | TRBJ1-2 | TRBV20-1 | - | CSARDRSGYTF | TGCAGTGCTAGAGATCGGAGTGGCTACACCTTC
15 | - | TRBJ1-1 | TRBV19 | TRBD1 | CASSILGQGSTEAFF | TGTGCCAGTAGTATATTGGGACAGGGGAGCACTGAAGCTTTCTTT
16 | once | TRBJ1-5 | TRBV18 | - | CASSPSDTFSNQPQHF | TGTGCCAGCTCACCATCTGACACCTTTAGCAATCAGCCCCAGCATTTT
14 | - | TRBJ2-5 | TRBV19 | - | CASSIMIGEETQYF | TGTGCCAGTAGTATTATGATTGGAGAAGAGACCCAGTACTTC
15 | - | TRBJ2-7 | TRBV19 | TRBD2 | CASSKGLAGGYEQYF | TGTGCCAGTAGTAAGGGACTAGCGGGAGGCTACGAGCAGTACTTC
13 | few | TRBJ1-1 | TRBV18 | TRBD1 | CASSLGTGDEAFF | TGTGCCAGCTCCCTTGGGACAGGGGATGAAGCTTTCTTT
14 | - | TRBJ1-5 | TRBV19 | - | CASSPGQGNQPQHF | TGTGCCAGTAGTCCCGGGCAGGGGAATCAGCCCCAGCATTTT
14 | - | TRBJ1-2 | TRBV7-9 | TRBD1 | CASSLGDRGNGYTF | TGTGCCAGCAGCTTAGGGGACAGGGGGAATGGCTACACCTTC
14 | few | TRBJ2-7 | TRBV21-1 | - | CASSKDRQGTTEYF | TGTGCCAGCAGCAAGGACAGGCAAGGGACGACGGAGTACTTC
15 | - | TRBJ2-5 | TRBV19 | - | CASSPQRRGAETQYF | TGTGCCAGTAGCCCACAACGCCGGGGGGCGGAGACCCAGTACTTC
12 | few | TRBJ2-7 | TRBV6-1 | - | CASSERWWAGIF | TGTGCCAGCAGTGAACGGTGGTGGGCTGGCATCTTC
16 | - | TRBJ2-2 | TRBV27 | - | CASSTTGQTNTGELFF | TGTGCCAGCAGTACCACCGGACAGACGAACACCGGGGAGCTGTTTTTT
15 | - | TRBJ2-1 | TRBV5-1 | TRBD2 | CASSLGLAGNNEQFF | TGCGCCAGCAGCTTGGGACTAGCGGGTAACAATGAGCAGTTCTTC
16 | - | TRBJ1-6 | TRBV7-2 | TRBD1 | CASSSQGALNNSPLHF | TGTGCCAGCAGCTCTCAGGGGGCGTTGAATAATTCACCCCTCCACTTT
16 | - | TRBJ2-3 | TRBV4-2 | TRBD2 | CASSPMGSGAVDTQYF | TGTGCCAGCAGCCCCATGGGTAGCGGGGCGGTGGATACGCAGTATTTT
14 | - | TRBJ1-1 | TRBV2 | TRBD1 | CASSTGQGNTEAFF | TGTGCCAGCAGTACTGGACAGGGGAACACTGAAGCTTTCTTT
15 | - | TRBJ1-3 | TRBV7-2 | - | CASSLMSGVGNTIYF | TGTGCCAGCAGCTTAATGTCAGGGGTTGGAAACACCATATATTTT
16 | - | TRBJ1-5 | TRBV27 | TRBD1 | CASSSYRDRGNQPQHF | TGTGCCAGCAGTTCATACCGGGACAGGGGCAATCAGCCCCAGCATTTT
13 | - | TRBJ2-7 | TRBV7-2 | - | CASSLARAYEQYF | TGTGCCAGCAGCTTAGCGCGAGCCTACGAGCAGTACTTC
14 | once | TRBJ1-2 | TRBV7-2 | - | CASSFLGSGYGYTF | TGTGCCAGCAGCTTTCTCGGGAGCGGCTATGGCTACACCTTC
14 | - | TRBJ1-5 | TRBV27 | TRBD1 | CASSSAGGSKPQHF | TGTGCCAGCAGTTCCGCAGGGGGAAGTAAGCCCCAGCATTTT
15 | - | TRBJ1-5 | TRBV5-5 | TRBD1 | CASSLDRGRGQPQHF | TGTGCCAGCAGCTTGGACAGGGGTAGGGGTCAGCCCCAGCATTTT